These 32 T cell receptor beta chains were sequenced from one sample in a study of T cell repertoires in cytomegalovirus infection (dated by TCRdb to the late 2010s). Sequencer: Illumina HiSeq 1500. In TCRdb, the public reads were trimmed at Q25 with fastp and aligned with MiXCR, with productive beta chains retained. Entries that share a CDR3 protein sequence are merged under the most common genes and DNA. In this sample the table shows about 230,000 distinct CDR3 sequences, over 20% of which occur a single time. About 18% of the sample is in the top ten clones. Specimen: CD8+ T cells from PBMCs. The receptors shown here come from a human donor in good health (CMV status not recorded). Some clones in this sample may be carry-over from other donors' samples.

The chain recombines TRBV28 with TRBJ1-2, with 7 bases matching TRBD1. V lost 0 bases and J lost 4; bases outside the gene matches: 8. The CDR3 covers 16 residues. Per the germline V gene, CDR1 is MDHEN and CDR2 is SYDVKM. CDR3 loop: CASSLWQQGKGYGYTF. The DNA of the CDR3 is TGTGCCAGCAGTTTATGGCAACAGGGGAAAGGCTATGGCTACACCTTC.

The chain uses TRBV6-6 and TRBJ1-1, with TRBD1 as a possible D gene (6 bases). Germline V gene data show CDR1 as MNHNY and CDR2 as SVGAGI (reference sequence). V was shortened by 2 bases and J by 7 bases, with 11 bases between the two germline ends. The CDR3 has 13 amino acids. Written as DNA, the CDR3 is TGTGCCAGCAGTTACATTGGAGGGGGTGAAGCTTTCTTT. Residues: CASSYIGGGEAFF.

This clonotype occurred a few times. CDR3 sequence (DNA): TGTGCCAGCAGTGGACAGGCGAGCTCCTACGAGCAGTACTTC. Its translation is CASSGQASSYEQYF. The chain is built from TRBV19 and TRBJ2-7; 7 bases line up with TRBD1. The germline CDR1 and CDR2 sequences are LNHDA and SQIVND (reference sequence). This CDR3 has 14 amino acids. V was pared by 9 bases and J by 0 bases, with 8 bases of the junction left unmatched.

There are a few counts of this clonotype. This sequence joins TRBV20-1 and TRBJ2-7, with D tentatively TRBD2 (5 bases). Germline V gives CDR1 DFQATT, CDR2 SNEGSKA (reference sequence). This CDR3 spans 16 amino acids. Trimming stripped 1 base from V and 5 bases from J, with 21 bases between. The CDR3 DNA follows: TGCAGTGCTAGAGTAGACCCGGGGTCCCTTAAAGACGAGCAGTACTTC. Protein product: CSARVDPGSLKDEQYF.

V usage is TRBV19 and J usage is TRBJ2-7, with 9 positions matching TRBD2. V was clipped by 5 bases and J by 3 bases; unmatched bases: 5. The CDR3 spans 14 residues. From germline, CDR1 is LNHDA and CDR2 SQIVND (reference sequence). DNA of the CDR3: TGTGCCAGTAGTGCGTCTAGCGGGGTCTACGAGCAGTACTTC. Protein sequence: CASSASSGVYEQYF.

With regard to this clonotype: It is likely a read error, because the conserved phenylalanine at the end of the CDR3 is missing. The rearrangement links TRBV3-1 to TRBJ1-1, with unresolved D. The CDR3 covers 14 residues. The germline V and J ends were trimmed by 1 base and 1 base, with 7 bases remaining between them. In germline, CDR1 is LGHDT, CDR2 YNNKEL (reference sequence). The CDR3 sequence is CASSQGIANTEAFS. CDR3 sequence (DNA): TGTGCCAGCAGCCAAGGGATAGCGAACACTGAAGCTTTCTCT.

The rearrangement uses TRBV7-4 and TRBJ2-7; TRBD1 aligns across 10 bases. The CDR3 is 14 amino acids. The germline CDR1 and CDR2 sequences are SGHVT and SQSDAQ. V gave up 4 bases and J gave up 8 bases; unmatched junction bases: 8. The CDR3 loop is CASSSWDRGYKQYF. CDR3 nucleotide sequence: TGTGCCAGCAGCTCCTGGGACAGGGGTTACAAGCAGTACTTC. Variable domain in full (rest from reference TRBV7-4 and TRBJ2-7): GAGVSQSPRYKVAKRGRDVALRCDSISGHVTLYWYRQTLGQGSEVLTYSQSDAQRDKSGRPSGRFSAERPERSVSTLKIQRTEQGDSAVYLCASSSWDRGYKQYFGPGTRLTVT.

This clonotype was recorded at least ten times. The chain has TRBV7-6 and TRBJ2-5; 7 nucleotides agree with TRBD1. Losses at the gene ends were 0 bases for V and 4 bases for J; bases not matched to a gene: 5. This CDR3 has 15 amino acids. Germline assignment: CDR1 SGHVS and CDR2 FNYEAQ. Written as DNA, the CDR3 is TGTGCCAGCAGCTTAGCGACAGGGAGTGGAGAGACCCAGTACTTC. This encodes CASSLATGSGETQYF.

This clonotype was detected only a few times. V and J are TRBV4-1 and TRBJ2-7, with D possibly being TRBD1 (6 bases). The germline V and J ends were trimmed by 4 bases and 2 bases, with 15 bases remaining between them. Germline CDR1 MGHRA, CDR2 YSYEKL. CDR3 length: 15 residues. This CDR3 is CASSRGRDTTYEQYF. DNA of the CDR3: TGCGCCAGCAGCCGCGGCCGGGACACAACCTACGAGCAGTACTTC.

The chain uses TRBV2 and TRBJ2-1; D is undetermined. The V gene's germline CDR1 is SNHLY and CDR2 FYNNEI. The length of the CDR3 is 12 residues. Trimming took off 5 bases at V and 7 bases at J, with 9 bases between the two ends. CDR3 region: CASSLVPNEQFF. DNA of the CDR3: TGTGCCAGCAGTTTGGTCCCTAATGAGCAGTTCTTC. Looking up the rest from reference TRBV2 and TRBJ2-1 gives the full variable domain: EPEVTQTPSHQVTQMGQEVILRCVPISNHLYFYWYRQILGQKVEFLVSFYNNEISEKSEIFDDQFSVERPDGSNFTLKIRSTKLEDSAMYFCASSLVPNEQFFGPGTRLTVL.

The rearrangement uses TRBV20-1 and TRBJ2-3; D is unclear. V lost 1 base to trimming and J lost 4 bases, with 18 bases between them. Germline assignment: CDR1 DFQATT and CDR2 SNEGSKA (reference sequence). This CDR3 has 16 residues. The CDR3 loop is CSARGGLLSGSDTQYF. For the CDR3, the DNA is TGCAGTGCTAGAGGTGGGCTTTTATCCGGTTCAGATACGCAGTATTTT.

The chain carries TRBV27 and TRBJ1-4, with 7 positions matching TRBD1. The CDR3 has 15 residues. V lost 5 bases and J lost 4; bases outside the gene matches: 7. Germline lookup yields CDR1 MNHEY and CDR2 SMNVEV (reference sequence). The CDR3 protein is CASSPQGDDNEKLFF. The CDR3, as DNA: TGTGCCAGCAGTCCCCAGGGGGATGATAATGAAAAACTGTTTTTT.

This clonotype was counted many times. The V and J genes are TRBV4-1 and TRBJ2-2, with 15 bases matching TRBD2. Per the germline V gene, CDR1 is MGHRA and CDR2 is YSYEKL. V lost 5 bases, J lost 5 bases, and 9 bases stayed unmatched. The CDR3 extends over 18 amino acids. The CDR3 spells CASSSRTSGGAGTGELFF. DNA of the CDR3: TGCGCCAGCAGCTCTAGGACTAGCGGGGGGGCAGGAACCGGGGAGCTGTTTTTT.

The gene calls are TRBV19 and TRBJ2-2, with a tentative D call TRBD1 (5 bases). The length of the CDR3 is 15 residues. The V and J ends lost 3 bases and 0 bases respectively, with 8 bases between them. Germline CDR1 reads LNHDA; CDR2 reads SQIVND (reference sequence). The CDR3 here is CASSIWGANTGELFF. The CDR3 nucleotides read TGTGCCAGTAGTATTTGGGGCGCGAACACCGGGGAGCTGTTTTTT.

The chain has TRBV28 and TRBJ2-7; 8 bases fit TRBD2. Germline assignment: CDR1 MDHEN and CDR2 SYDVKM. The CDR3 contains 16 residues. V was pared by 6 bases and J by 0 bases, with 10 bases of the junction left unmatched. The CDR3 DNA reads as TGTGCCAGCAGCATTATTAGCGGGGCAACCTCCTACGAGCAGTACTTC. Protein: CASSIISGATSYEQYF.

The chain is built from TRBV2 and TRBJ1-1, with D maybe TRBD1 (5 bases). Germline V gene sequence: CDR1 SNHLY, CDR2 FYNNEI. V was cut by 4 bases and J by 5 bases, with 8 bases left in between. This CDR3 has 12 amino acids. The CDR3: CASSAPGTEAFF. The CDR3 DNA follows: TGTGCCAGCAGTGCACCAGGGACTGAAGCTTTCTTT.

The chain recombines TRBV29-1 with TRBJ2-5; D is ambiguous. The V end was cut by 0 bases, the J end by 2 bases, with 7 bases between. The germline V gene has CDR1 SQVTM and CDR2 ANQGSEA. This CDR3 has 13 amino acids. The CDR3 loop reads CSVEDAIQETQYF. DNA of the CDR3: TGCAGCGTTGAAGACGCAATACAAGAGACCCAGTACTTC.

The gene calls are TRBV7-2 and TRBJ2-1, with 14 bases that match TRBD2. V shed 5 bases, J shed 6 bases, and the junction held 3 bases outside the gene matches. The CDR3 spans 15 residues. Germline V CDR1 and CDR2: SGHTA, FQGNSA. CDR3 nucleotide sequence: TGTGCCAGCAGCCCGACTAGCGGGGGGGGCAATGAGCAGTTCTTC. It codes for CASSPTSGGGNEQFF.

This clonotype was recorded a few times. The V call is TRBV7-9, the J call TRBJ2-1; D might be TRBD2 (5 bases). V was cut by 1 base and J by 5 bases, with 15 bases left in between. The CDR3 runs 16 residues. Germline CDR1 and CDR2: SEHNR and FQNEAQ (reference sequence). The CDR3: CASSLGRGSGDNEQFF. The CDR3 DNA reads TGTGCCAGCAGCTTAGGTCGGGGATCTGGGGACAATGAGCAGTTCTTC.

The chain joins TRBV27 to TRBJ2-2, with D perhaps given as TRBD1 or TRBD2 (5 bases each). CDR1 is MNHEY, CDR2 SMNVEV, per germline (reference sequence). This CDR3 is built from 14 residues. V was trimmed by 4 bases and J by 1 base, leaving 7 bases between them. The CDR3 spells CASSWGLNTGELFF. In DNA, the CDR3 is TGTGCCAGCAGTTGGGGGTTGAACACCGGGGAGCTGTTTTTT.

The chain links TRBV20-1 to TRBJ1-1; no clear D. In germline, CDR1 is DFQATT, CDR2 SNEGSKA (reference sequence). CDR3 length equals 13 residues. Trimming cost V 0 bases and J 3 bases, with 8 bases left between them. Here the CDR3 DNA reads TGCAGTGCTAGAGATTTCTCGGACACTGAAGCTTTCTTT. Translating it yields CSARDFSDTEAFF.

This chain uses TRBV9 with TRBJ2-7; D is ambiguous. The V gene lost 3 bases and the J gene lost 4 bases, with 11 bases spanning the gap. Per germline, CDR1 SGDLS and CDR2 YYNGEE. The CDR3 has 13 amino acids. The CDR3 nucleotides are TGTGCCAGCAGCGCTATCTCCGGGTACGAGCAGTACTTC. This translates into CASSAISGYEQYF.

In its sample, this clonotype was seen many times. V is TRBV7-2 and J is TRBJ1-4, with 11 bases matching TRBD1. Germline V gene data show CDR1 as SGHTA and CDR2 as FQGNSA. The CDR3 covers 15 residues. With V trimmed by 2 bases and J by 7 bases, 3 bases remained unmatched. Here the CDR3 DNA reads TGTGCCAGCAGCTTACTGGGACAGGGGGGTGAAAAACTGTTTTTT. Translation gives CASSLLGQGGEKLFF. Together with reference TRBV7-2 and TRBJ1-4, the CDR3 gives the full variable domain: GAGVSQSPSNKVTEKGKDVELRCDPISGHTALYWYRQSLGQGLEFLIYFQGNSAPDKSGLPSDRFSAERTGGSVSTLTIQRTQQEDSAVYLCASSLLGQGGEKLFFGSGTQLSVL.

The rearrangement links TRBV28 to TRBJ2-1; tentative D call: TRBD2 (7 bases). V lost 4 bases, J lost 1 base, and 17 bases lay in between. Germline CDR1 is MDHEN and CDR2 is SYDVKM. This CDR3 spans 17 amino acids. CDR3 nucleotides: TGTGCCAGCAGTTACCCCCAGGGGAGGGGGTCCTACAATGAGCAGTTCTTC. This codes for CASSYPQGRGSYNEQFF.

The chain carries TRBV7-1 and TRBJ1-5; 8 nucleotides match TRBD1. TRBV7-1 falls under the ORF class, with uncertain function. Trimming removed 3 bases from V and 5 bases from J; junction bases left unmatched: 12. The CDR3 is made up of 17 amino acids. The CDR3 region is CASSSHDWTGIYQPQHF. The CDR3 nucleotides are TGTGCCAGCAGCTCCCACGATTGGACAGGGATTTATCAGCCCCAGCATTTT.

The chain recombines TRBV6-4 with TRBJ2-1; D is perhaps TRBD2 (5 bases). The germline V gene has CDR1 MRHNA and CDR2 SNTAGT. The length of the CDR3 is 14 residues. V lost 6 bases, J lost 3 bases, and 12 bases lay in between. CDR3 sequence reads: CASRPDYYYNEQFF. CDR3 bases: TGTGCCAGCAGACCCGACTATTACTACAATGAGCAGTTCTTC.

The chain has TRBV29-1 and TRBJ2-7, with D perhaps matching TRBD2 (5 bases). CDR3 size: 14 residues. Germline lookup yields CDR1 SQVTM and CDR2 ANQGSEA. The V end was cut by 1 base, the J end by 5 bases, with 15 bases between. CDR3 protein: CSVEGGLAKDEQYF. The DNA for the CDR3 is TGCAGCGTTGAAGGAGGTCTAGCTAAGGACGAGCAGTACTTC.

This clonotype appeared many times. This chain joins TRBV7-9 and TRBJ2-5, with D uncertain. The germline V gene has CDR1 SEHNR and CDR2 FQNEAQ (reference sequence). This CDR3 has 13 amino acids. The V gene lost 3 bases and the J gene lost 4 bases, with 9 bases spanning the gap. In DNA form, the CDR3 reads TGTGCCAGCAGCTTTCTTGACGGAGAGACCCAGTACTTC. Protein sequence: CASSFLDGETQYF.

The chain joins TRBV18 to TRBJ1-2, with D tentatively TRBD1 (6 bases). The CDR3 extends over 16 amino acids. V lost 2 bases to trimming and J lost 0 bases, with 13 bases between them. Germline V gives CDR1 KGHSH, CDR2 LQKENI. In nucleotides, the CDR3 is TGTGCCAGCTCACCAGATAGGGGGAGCGCTAACTATGGCTACACCTTC. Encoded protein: CASSPDRGSANYGYTF.

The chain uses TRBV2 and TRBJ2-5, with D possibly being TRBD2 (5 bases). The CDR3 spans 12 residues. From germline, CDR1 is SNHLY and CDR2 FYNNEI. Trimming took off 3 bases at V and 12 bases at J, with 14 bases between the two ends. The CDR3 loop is CASSDVLAAKYF. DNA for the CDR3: TGTGCCAGCAGTGATGTCCTAGCAGCCAAGTACTTC.

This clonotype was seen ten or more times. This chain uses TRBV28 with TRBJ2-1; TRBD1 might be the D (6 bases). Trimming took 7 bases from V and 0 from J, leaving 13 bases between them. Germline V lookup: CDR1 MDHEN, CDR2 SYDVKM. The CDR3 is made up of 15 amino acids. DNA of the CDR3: TGTGCCAGCACACACAGGGTCAGCTCCTACAATGAGCAGTTCTTC. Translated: CASTHRVSSYNEQFF.

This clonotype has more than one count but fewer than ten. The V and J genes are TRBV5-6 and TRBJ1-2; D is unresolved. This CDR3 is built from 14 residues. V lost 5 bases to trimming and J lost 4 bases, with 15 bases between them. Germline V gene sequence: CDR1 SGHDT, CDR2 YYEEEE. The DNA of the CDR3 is TGTGCCAGCAGTAGTGTTTCCGAGGCCTATGGCTACACCTTC. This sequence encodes CASSSVSEAYGYTF.